Listed below are T cell receptor beta chains from one sample, sequenced in a study of blood T cells in healthy people across ages. TCRdb analysed the 5' RACE reads with MiXCR anew, one entry per CDR3 protein. The sample lists about 780,000 distinct CDR3 sequences, around half occurring once. Sample: blood. The receptors come from a man at least 80 years old in good health. Each CDR3 is given with its conserved first and last residue. The order of the fields is D gene, J gene, clone size, V gene, CDR3 protein, CDR3 DNA. D genes are given only for firm matches. Size tells how often a clone was seen (once, few, many) or the class of an expanded clone, and some rows leave it out.

- TRBJ2-1 - TRBV20-1 CSAGNYNEQFF TGCAGTGCCGGAAACTACAATGAGCAGTTCTTC
- TRBJ2-1 many TRBV18 CASSPSQSSYNEQFF TGTGCCAGCAGCCCCAGCCAGAGCTCCTACAATGAGCAGTTCTTC
TRBD1 TRBJ1-1 - TRBV28 CASSLMRGQGGNTEAFF TGTGCCAGCAGTTTAATGCGAGGGCAGGGGGGAAACACTGAAGCTTTCTTT
- TRBJ2-1 - TRBV29-1 CSVEGPPRGISYDEQFF TGCAGCGTTGAAGGTCCCCCGCGCGGGATATCCTACGATGAGCAGTTCTTC
TRBD1 TRBJ2-5 - TRBV12-3/TRBV12-4 CASSLVATGDETQYF TGTGCCAGCAGTTTAGTAGCGACAGGGGACGAGACCCAGTACTTC
- TRBJ2-7 - TRBV30 CAGGRDEQYF TGTGCCGGGGGCCGCGACGAGCAGTACTTC
- TRBJ2-7 - TRBV9 CASSGATDPYEQYF TGTGCCAGCAGCGGAGCTACGGATCCCTACGAGCAGTACTTC
TRBD1 TRBJ2-7 few TRBV7-9 CASSYVQGSVYEQYF TGTGCCAGCAGCTACGTACAGGGGTCGGTCTACGAGCAGTACTTC
- TRBJ2-4 - TRBV12-3/TRBV12-4 CASSDGISGSLAKNIQYF TGTGCCAGCAGTGATGGGATCAGCGGGTCTCTAGCCAAAAACATTCAGTACTTC
- TRBJ2-1 - TRBV4-3 CASSQGGLGYNEQFF TGCGCCAGCAGCCAAGGCGGGCTTGGGTACAATGAGCAGTTCTTC
TRBD2 TRBJ2-7 few TRBV27 CASSSGLTSASYEQYF TGTGCCAGCAGTTCCGGATTGACTAGCGCCTCCTACGAGCAGTACTTC
- TRBJ2-7 - TRBV24-1 CATSDKTGTGEQYF TGTGCCACCAGTGATAAAACAGGGACTGGGGAGCAGTACTTC
- TRBJ2-3 few TRBV20-1 CSAAPRPYADTQYF TGCAGTGCTGCCCCTCGCCCCTACGCAGATACGCAGTATTTT
TRBD2 TRBJ2-2 - TRBV9 CASSVGASGSTGELFF TGTGCCAGCAGCGTAGGGGCTAGCGGGAGCACCGGGGAGCTGTTTTTT
- TRBJ2-5 - TRBV4-3 CASSREAGTETQYF TGCGCCAGCAGCCGGGAGGCAGGGACAGAGACCCAGTACTTC
- TRBJ2-7 - TRBV7-2 CASSLELATYEQYF TGTGCCAGCAGCTTAGAACTAGCCACCTACGAGCAGTACTTC
- TRBJ2-7 many TRBV15 CATSRDRGYEQYF TGTGCCACCAGCAGAGATCGCGGGTACGAGCAGTACTTC
TRBD2 TRBJ2-7 - TRBV12-3/TRBV12-4 CASSTTSGPYNEQYF TGTGCCAGCAGTACTACTAGCGGGCCTTACAATGAGCAGTACTTC
TRBD1 TRBJ2-6 few TRBV12-3/TRBV12-4 CASSPGTGTGANVLTF TGTGCCAGCAGTCCTGGGACAGGGACTGGGGCCAACGTCCTGACTTTC
TRBD2 TRBJ2-7 - TRBV20-1 CSASPLTSGRAYEQYF TGCAGTGCTAGTCCCTTAACTAGCGGGAGGGCCTACGAGCAGTACTTC
TRBD2 TRBJ2-2 - TRBV5-1 CASSVGLAAGELFF TGCGCCAGCAGCGTGGGACTAGCTGCCGGGGAGCTGTTTTTT
TRBD1 TRBJ2-3 - TRBV18 CASSPPGQGPTDTQYF TGTGCCAGCTCACCGCCGGGACAGGGACCCACAGATACGCAGTATTTT
- TRBJ2-5 many TRBV11-2 CASSRDHVVETQYF TGTGCCAGCAGTCGGGACCACGTCGTGGAGACCCAGTACTTC
TRBD2 TRBJ2-3 - TRBV12-5 CASGSPVAGGKGDTQYF TGTGCTAGTGGTTCCCCCGTAGCGGGGGGCAAGGGAGATACGCAGTATTTT
- TRBJ2-7 - TRBV28 CASSPPTGRSYEQYF TGTGCCAGCAGCCCACCCACCGGGCGCTCCTACGAGCAGTACTTC
- TRBJ2-5 few TRBV4-2 CASSQARRGTPAQETQYF TGTGCCAGCAGCCAAGCCCGTCGGGGCACACCCGCTCAAGAGACCCAGTACTTC
TRBD1 TRBJ2-5 - TRBV29-1 CSDRQGTETQYF TGCAGCGACCGACAGGGTACAGAGACCCAGTACTTC
- TRBJ1-4 - TRBV20-1 CSARWQGGEKLVF TGCAGTGCTAGATGGCAGGGCGGCGAAAAACTGGTTTTT
- TRBJ1-1 few TRBV6-2/TRBV6-3 CASSSGAEAFF TGTGCCAGCAGTTCGGGCGCTGAAGCTTTCTTT
- TRBJ2-1 - TRBV9 CASTKFGQAEDNEQFF TGTGCCAGCACCAAGTTCGGGCAGGCCGAGGACAATGAGCAGTTCTTC
- TRBJ2-5 many TRBV28 CASTSGDETQYF TGTGCCAGCACCTCGGGGGACGAGACCCAGTACTTC
- TRBJ2-7 few TRBV20-1 CSAQGEYEQYF TGCAGTGCCCAAGGAGAGTACGAGCAGTACTTC
- TRBJ1-5 - TRBV6-6 CASVYDGDNQPQHF TGTGCCAGCGTTTATGACGGGGACAATCAGCCCCAGCATTTT
- TRBJ2-1 - TRBV28 CASSPRIVYNEQFF TGTGCCAGCAGTCCCCGAATAGTCTACAATGAGCAGTTCTTC
- TRBJ1-4 - TRBV7-2 CASSLVGGATNEKLFF TGTGCCAGCAGCTTAGTTGGTGGGGCAACTAATGAAAAACTGTTTTTT
TRBD1 TRBJ2-7 few TRBV7-2 CASSRKDDGQGHEQYF TGTGCCAGCAGCCGTAAAGACGACGGACAGGGGCACGAGCAGTACTTC
TRBD2 TRBJ2-7 few TRBV29-1 CSVEDPLRGSYEQYF TGCAGCGTTGAAGACCCCCTGCGGGGGTCCTACGAGCAGTACTTC
- TRBJ2-7 - TRBV29-1 CSVRLRDRSLYEQYF TGCAGCGTCCGGCTGAGAGACAGGTCCCTCTACGAGCAGTACTTC
- TRBJ2-1 - TRBV28 CASSPPPRVFSSQFF TGTGCCAGCAGTCCCCCCCCGCGGGTATTTTCGAGTCAGTTCTTC
- TRBJ2-5 - TRBV29-1 CSPEGFSGLQETQYF TGCAGCCCCGAGGGTTTCAGTGGACTCCAAGAGACCCAGTACTTC
TRBD2 TRBJ2-1 few TRBV15 CATSRDLTREGSYNEQFF TGTGCCACCAGCAGAGATTTGACGCGGGAGGGTTCCTACAATGAGCAGTTCTTC
- TRBJ1-5 few TRBV2 CASSGTGSLMPQHF TGTGCCAGCAGTGGGACCGGGTCGCTCATGCCCCAGCATTTT
TRBD2 TRBJ2-5 few TRBV7-9 CASSRGLAGRVETQYF TGTGCCAGCAGCCGGGGACTAGCGGGAAGGGTAGAGACCCAGTACTTC
TRBD1 TRBJ2-6 many TRBV10-3 CAISAGQGSGANVLTF TGTGCCATCAGTGCGGGACAGGGGTCTGGGGCCAACGTCCTGACTTTC
- TRBJ2-1 - TRBV5-5 CASSLGLDVTYNEQFF TGTGCCAGCAGCTTGGGGCTAGACGTGACCTACAATGAGCAGTTCTTC
TRBD1 TRBJ2-7 - TRBV27 CASSPDRGVYEQYF TGTGCCAGCAGTCCCGACAGGGGCGTCTACGAGCAGTACTTC
- TRBJ2-7 - TRBV7-9 CASSLGGLAAEQYF TGTGCCAGCAGCTTAGGGGGGCTAGCGGCCGAGCAGTACTTC
- TRBJ2-1 - TRBV28 CASSLSMASSYNEQFF TGTGCCAGCAGTTTAAGCATGGCGAGCTCCTACAATGAGCAGTTCTTC